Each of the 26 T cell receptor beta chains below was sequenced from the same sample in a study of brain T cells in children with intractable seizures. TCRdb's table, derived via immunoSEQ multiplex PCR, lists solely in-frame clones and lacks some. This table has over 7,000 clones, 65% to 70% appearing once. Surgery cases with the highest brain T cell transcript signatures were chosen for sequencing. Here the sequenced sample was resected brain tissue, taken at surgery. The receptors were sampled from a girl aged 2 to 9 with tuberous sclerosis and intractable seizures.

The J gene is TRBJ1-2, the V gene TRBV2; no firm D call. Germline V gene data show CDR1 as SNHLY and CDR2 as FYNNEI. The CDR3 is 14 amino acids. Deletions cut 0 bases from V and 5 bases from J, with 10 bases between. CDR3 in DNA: TGTGCCAGCAGTGAAGCGCGGGTGGGGTATGGCTACACCTTC. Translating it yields CASSEARVGYGYTF.

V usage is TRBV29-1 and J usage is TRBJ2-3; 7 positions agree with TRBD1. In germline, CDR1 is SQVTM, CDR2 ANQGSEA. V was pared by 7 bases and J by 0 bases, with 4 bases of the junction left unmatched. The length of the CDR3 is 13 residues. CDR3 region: CSANRGSTDTQYF. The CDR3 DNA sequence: TGCAGCGCTAACAGGGGTAGCACAGATACGCAGTATTTT.

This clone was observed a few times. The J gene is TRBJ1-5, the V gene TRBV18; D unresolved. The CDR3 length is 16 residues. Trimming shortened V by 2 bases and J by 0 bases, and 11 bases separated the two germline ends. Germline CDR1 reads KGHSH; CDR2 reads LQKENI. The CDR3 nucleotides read TGTGCCAGCTCACCAAATTACGGGAATAGCAATCAGCCCCAGCATTTT. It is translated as CASSPNYGNSNQPQHF.

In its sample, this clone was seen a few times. In DNA, the CDR3 is TGTGCCAGTAGTATTCCGGCAGGGAACTATGGCTACACCTTC. This translates into CASSIPAGNYGYTF. This rearrangement joins TRBV19 to TRBJ1-2; the D gene is possibly TRBD1 (5 bases). The germline V gene has CDR1 LNHDA and CDR2 SQIVND (reference sequence). Trimming removed 3 bases from V and 2 bases from J, with 10 bases in between. This CDR3 comprises 14 residues.

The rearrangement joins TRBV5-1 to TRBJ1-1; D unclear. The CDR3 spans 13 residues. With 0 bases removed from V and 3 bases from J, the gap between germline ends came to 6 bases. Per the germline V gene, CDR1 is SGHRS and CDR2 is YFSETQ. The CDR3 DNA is TGCGCCAGCAGCTTGGCCAGGTACACTGAAGCTTTCTTT. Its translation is CASSLARYTEAFF.

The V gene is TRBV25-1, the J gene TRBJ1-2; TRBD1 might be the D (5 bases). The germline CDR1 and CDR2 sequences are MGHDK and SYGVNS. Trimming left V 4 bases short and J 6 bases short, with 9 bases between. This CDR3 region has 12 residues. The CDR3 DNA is TGTGCCAGCAGTGGGGGGGTTCATGGCTACACCTTC. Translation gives CASSGGVHGYTF.

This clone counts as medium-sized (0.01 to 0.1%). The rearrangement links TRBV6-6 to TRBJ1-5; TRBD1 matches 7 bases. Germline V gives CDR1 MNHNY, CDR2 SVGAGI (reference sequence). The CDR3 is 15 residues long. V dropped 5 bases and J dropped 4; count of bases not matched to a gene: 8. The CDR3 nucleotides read TGTGCCAGCAGTCGGACAGGCGGCACAAATCAGCCCCAGCATTTT. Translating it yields CASSRTGGTNQPQHF.

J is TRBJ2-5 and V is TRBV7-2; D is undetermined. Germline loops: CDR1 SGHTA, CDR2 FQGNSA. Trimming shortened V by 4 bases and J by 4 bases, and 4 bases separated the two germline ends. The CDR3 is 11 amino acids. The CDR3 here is CASSYGETQYF. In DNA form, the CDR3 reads TGTGCCAGCAGCTACGGAGAGACCCAGTACTTC.

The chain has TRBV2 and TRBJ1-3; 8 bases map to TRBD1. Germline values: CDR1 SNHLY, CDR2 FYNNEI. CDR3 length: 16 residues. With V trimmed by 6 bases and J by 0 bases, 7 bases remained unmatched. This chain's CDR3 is CASSLGQASSGNTIYF. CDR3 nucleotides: TGTGCCAGCAGCCTGGGACAGGCAAGCTCTGGAAACACCATATATTTT.

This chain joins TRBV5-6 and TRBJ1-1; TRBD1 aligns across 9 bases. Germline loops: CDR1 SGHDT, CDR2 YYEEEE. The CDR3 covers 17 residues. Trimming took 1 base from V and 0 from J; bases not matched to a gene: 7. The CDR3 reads CASSLLGQGAMNTEAFF. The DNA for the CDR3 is TGTGCCAGCAGCTTGCTGGGACAGGGCGCCATGAACACTGAAGCTTTCTTT. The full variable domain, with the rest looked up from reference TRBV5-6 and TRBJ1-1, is DAGVTQSPTHLIKTRGQQVTLRCSPKSGHDTVSWYQQALGQGPQFIFQYYEEEERQRGNFPDRFSGHQFPNYSSELNVNALLLGDSALYLCASSLLGQGAMNTEAFFGQGTRLTVV.

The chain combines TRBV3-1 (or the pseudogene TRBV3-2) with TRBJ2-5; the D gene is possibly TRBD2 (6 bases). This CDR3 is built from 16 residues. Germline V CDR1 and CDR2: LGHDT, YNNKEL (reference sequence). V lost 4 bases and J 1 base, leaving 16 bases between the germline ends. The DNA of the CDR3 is TGTGCCAGCAGCCTTCGGGGGACCGCAATCCAAGAGACCCAGTACTTC. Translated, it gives CASSLRGTAIQETQYF.

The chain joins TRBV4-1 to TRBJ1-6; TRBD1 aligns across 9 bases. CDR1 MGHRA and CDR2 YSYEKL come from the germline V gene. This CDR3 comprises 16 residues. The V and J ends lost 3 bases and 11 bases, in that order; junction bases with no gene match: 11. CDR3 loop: CASSHMGDRVSPPLHF. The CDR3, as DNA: TGCGCCAGCAGCCACATGGGGGACAGGGTTTCTCCACCCCTCCACTTT.

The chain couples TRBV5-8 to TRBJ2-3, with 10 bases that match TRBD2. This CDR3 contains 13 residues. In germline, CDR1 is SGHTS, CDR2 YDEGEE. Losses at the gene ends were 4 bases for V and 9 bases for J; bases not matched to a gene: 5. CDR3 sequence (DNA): TGTGCCAGCAGCCCGGCGACTAGCGGGACGCAGTATTTT. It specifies CASSPATSGTQYF.

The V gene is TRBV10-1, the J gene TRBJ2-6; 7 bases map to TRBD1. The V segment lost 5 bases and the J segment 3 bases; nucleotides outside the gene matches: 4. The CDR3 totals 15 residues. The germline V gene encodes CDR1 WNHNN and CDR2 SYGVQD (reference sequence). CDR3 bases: TGCGCCAGCAGTAATGACAGGGTTGGGGCCAACGTCCTGACTTTC. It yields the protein CASSNDRVGANVLTF.

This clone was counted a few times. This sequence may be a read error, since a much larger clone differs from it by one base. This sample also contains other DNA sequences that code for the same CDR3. As DNA, the CDR3 is TGTGCCAGCCGCGACGGAGGGGGGGGGAACATCTACGAGCAGTACTTC. As protein: CASRDGGGGNIYEQYF. This chain links TRBV9 with TRBJ2-7; possibly TRBD2 for D (7 bases). V lost 7 bases, J lost 3 bases, and 23 bases lay in between. Germline V lookup: CDR1 SGDLS, CDR2 YYNGEE. The CDR3 length is 16 residues.

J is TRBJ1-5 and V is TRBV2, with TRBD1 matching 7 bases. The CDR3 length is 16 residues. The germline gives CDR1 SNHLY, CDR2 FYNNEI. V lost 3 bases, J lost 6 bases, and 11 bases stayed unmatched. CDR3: CASSDYATGLGQPQHF. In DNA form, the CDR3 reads TGTGCCAGCAGTGATTACGCGACAGGGTTGGGTCAGCCCCAGCATTTT.

The DNA for the CDR3 is TGTGCCAGCAGCTTAGAGGATACGCAGTATTTT. It yields the protein CASSLEDTQYF. V and J are TRBV7-9 and TRBJ2-3, with no clear D. Deletions cut 1 base from V and 6 bases from J, with 2 bases between. Germline values: CDR1 SEHNR, CDR2 FQNEAQ (reference sequence). The CDR3 is 11 residues long.

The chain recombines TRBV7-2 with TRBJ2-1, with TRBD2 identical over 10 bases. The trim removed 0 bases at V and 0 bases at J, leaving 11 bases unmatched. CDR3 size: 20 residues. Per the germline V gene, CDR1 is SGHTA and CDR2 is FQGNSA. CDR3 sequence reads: CASSLAAASGGVSSYNEQFF. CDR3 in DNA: TGTGCCAGCAGCTTAGCCGCGGCTAGCGGGGGAGTCAGCTCCTACAATGAGCAGTTCTTC.

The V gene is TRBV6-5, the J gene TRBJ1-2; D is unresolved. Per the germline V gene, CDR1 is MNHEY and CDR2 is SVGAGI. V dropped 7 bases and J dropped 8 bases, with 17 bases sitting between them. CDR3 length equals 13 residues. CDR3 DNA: TGTGCCAGCACTACAGCCGGGTTAGGGGGCTACACCTTC. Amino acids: CASTTAGLGGYTF.

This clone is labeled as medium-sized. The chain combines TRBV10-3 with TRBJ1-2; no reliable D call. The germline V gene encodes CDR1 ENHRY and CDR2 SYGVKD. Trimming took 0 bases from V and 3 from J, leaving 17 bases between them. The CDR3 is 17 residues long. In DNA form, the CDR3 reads TGTGCCATCAGTGAGTCGAGGGAGGGCCGAAGTCACTATGGCTACACCTTC. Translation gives CAISESREGRSHYGYTF.

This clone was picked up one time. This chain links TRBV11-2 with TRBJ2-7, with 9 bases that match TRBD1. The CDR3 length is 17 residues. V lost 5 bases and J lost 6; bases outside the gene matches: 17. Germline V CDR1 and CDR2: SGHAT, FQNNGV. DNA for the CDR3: TGTGCCAGCAGCAACCGACAGGGGGGACTACCCTTAGGCGAGCAGTACTTC. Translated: CASSNRQGGLPLGEQYF.

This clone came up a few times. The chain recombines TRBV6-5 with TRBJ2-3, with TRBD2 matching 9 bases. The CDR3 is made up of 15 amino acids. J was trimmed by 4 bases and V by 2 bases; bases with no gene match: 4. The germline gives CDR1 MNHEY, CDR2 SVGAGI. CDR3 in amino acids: CASSYAGGPPDTQYF. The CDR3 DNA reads TGTGCCAGCAGTTACGCGGGGGGGCCCCCAGATACGCAGTATTTT.

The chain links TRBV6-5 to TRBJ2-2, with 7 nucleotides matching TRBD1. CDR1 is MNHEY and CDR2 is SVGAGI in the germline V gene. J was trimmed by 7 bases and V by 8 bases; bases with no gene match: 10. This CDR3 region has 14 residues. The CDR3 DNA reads TGTGCCAGCCTGAAAGGGGGCTCAAGCGGGGAGCTGTTTTTT. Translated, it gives CASLKGGSSGELFF.

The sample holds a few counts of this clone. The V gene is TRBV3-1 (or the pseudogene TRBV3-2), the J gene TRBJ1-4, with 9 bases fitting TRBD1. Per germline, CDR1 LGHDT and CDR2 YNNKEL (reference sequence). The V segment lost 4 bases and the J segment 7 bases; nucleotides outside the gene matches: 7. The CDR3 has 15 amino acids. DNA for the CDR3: TGTGCCAGCAGCCGGACAGGGGCGGAGAGTGAAAAACTGTTTTTT. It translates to CASSRTGAESEKLFF.

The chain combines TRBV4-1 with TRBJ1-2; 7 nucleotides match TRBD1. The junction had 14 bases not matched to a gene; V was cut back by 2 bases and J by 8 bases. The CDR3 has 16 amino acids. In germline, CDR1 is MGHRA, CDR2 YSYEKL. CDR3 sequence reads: CASSQYSSTGAGGYTF. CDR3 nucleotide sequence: TGCGCCAGCAGCCAATACTCAAGCACAGGGGCGGGGGGCTACACCTTC.

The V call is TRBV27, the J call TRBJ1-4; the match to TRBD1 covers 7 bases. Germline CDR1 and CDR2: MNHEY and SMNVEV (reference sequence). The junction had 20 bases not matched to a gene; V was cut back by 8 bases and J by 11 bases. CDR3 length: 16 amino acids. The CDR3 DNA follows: TGTGCCAGCGCTCCTGGGCAGACAGGGAGGCAGGGGAAACTGTTTTTT. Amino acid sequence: CASAPGQTGRQGKLFF.